This passage covers 9 T cell receptor beta chains from one sample sequenced in a study of beta chain features in type 1 diabetes. General study results and limits: Type 1 diabetes patients showed a moderate but significant shortening of TCRB CDR3s in all four CD4+ subsets.

No antigen has been assigned to these receptors. Isolated RNA was reverse transcribed in full, so expressed TCRB transcripts were sequenced. Sequencing used immunoSEQ multiplex PCR; TCRdb keeps in-frame clones, though not all of them. The sample records about 120,000 clones, about 16% being singletons. The source material was central memory CD4+ T cells from blood. Every receptor here comes from a man aged 25-40 years with type 1 diabetes.

The chain links TRBV30 to TRBJ1-4; 9 positions agree with TRBD1. V shed 2 bases and J 10 bases; nucleotides not matched to a gene: 5. Germline V lookup: CDR1 GTSNPN, CDR2 SVGIG (reference sequence). The CDR3 runs 13 residues. In DNA, the CDR3 is TGTGCCTGGAGTACAACAGGGGGCGGAAAACTGTTTTTT. Translated: CAWSTTGGGKLFF.

The sample holds a few counts of this clone. The rearrangement joins TRBV15 to TRBJ2-7; 7 bases fit TRBD1. The CDR3 length is 15 residues. Germline V gene data show CDR1 as LNHNV and CDR2 as YYDKDF (reference sequence). V was clipped by 0 bases and J by 0 bases; unmatched bases: 2. The CDR3 loop reads CATSREWDSSYEQYF. CDR3 nucleotide sequence: TGTGCCACCAGCAGAGAGTGGGACAGCTCCTACGAGCAGTACTTC.

This clone was detected ten times or more. The chain's CDR3 is CAWSGRYEQYF. CDR3 coding DNA: TGTGCCTGGAGTGGACGATACGAGCAGTACTTC. The chain combines TRBV30 with TRBJ2-7; D not certain. The CDR3 is made up of 11 amino acids. Germline V gene data show CDR1 as GTSNPN and CDR2 as SVGIG (reference sequence). Trimming removed 1 base at V and 4 bases at J, with 5 bases between.

The chain links TRBV7-9 to TRBJ2-2; D is undetermined. Germline loops: CDR1 SEHNR, CDR2 FQNEAQ (reference sequence). This CDR3 comprises 15 residues. V was cut by 0 bases and J by 1 base, with 6 bases left in between. The CDR3: CASSLALGNTGELFF. CDR3 nucleotide sequence: TGTGCCAGCAGCTTAGCGCTAGGGAACACCGGGGAGCTGTTTTTT.

This clone has at least ten counts. The chain links TRBV6-6 to TRBJ2-7; D not resolved. The CDR3 extends over 14 amino acids. Deletions cut 0 bases from V and 7 bases from J, with 13 bases between. Germline V gene lookup returns CDR1 MNHNY and CDR2 SVGAGI (reference sequence). CDR3 sequence reads: CASSYSRVYREQYF. CDR3 nucleotide sequence: TGTGCCAGCAGTTACTCACGGGTGTACCGGGAGCAGTACTTC.

In this sample, this clone turned up a few times. The CDR3 spells CASSHRRTAVYGYTF. Written as DNA, the CDR3 is TGTGCCAGCAGCCACCGTCGGACAGCCGTCTATGGCTACACCTTC. V and J are TRBV14 and TRBJ1-2; D is possibly TRBD1 (6 bases). This CDR3 is built from 15 residues. Trimming left V 3 bases short and J 4 bases short, with 15 bases between. From germline, CDR1 is SGHDN and CDR2 FVKESK. Full variable domain (outside the CDR3, taken from reference TRBV14 and TRBJ1-2): EAGVTQFPSHSVIEKGQTVTLRCDPISGHDNLYWYRRVMGKEIKFLLHFVKESKQDESGMPNNRFLAERTGGTYSTLKVQPAELEDSGVYFCASSHRRTAVYGYTFGSGTRLTVV.

The CDR3 reads CASSSGTGYEQYF. CDR3 coding DNA: TGTGCCAGCAGCTCCGGGACAGGCTACGAGCAGTACTTC. This rearrangement joins TRBV7-3 to TRBJ2-7, with 8 bases matching TRBD1. The length of the CDR3 is 13 residues. V lost 4 bases and J lost 3; bases outside the gene matches: 2. Germline assignment: CDR1 SGHTA and CDR2 FQGTGA.

This chain joins TRBV4-2 and TRBJ1-4, with 12 bases that match TRBD1. V was pared by 4 bases and J by 0 bases, with 3 bases of the junction left unmatched. The CDR3 covers 17 residues. The germline CDR1 and CDR2 sequences are LGHNA and YNFKEQ. The CDR3 is CASSRDRGRTTNEKLFF. For the CDR3, the DNA is TGTGCCAGCAGCCGGGACAGGGGGCGGACAACTAATGAAAAACTGTTTTTT.

This clone was recorded a few times. Other nucleotide sequences from this sample produce the same CDR3. The V gene is TRBV2, the J gene TRBJ2-5, with 11 bases aligning to TRBD1. V shed 6 bases and J 5 bases; nucleotides not matched to a gene: 2. This CDR3 region has 13 residues. The germline V gene has CDR1 SNHLY and CDR2 FYNNEI. The CDR3 reads CASRGTGGETQYF. CDR3 DNA: TGTGCCAGCAGAGGGACAGGGGGGGAGACCCAGTACTTC.